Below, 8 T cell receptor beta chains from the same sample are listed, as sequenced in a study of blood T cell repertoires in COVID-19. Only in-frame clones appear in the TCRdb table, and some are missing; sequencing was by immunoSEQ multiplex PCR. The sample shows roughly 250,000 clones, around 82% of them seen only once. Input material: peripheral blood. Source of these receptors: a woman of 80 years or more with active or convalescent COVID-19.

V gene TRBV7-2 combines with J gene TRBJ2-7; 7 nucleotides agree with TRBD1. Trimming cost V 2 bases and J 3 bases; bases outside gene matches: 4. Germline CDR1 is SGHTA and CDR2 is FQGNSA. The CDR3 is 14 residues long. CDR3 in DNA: TGTGCCAGCAGCTTAAGACAGGGCCGCTACGAGCAGTACTTC. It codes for CASSLRQGRYEQYF.

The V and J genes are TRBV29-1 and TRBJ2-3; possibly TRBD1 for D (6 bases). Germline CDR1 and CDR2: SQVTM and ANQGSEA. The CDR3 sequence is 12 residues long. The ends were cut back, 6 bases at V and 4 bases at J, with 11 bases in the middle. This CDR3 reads CSVLDSADTQYF. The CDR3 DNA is TGCAGCGTCCTGGACAGTGCAGATACGCAGTATTTT.

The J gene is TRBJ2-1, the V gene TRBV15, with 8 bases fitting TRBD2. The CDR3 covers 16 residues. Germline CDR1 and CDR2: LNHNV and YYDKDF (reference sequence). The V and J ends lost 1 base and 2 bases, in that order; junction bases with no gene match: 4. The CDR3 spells CATSRAGGTTYNEQFF. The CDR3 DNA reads TGTGCCACCAGCAGAGCGGGAGGGACTACCTACAATGAGCAGTTCTTC.

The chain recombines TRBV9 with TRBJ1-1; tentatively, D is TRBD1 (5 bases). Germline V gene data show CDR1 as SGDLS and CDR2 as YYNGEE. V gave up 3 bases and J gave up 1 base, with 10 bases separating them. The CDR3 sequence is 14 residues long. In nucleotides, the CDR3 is TGTGCCAGCAGCGCGGGACTGCAGAACACTGAAGCTTTCTTT. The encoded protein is CASSAGLQNTEAFF.

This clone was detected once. The CDR3 reads CAWIYYSGTGTNEQFF. CDR3 DNA: TGTGCCTGGATTTACTACTCCGGGACAGGGACGAATGAGCAGTTCTTC. The chain links TRBV30 to TRBJ2-1; 9 nucleotides line up with TRBD1. The ends lost 4 bases at V and 7 bases at J; junction bases unmatched: 14. Germline values: CDR1 GTSNPN, CDR2 SVGIG (reference sequence). This CDR3 is built from 16 residues.

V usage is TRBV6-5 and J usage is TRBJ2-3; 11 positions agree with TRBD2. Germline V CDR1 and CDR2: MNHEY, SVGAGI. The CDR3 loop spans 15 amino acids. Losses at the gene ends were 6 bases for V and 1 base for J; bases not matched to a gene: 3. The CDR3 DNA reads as TGTGCCAGCAGGGGGGGACTAGCGGGCACAGATACGCAGTATTTT. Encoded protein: CASRGGLAGTDTQYF.

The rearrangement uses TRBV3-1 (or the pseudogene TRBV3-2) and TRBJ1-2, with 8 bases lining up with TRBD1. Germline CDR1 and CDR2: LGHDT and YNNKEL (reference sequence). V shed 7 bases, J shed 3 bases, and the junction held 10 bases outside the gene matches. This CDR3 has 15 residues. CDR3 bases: TGTGCCAGCACCCCAAGCGGGACAGGTGACTATGGCTACACCTTC. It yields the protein CASTPSGTGDYGYTF.

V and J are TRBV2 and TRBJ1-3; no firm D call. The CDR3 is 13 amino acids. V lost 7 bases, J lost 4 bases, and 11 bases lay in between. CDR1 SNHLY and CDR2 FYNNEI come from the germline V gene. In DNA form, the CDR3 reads TGTGCCAGCACAAGGGAGTTCGGAAACACCATATATTTT. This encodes CASTREFGNTIYF.